There are many counts of the clone carrying this TCR beta chain. This specimen belongs to a study of T-cell reconstitution after alpha-beta-depleted transplantation in children. Using unique molecular identifiers, the investigators prepared the TCRbeta library. TCRdb reprocessed the PCR reads via MiXCR and lists one record per CDR3 protein. The sample has over 150,000 distinct CDR3 sequences; 6.5% to 7.5% are singletons. This CDR3 contains 11 residues. The ends were cut back, 3 bases at V and 8 bases at J, with 7 bases in the middle. This clonotype was sampled from a human donor who donated a stem cell graft to a child with Wiskott-Aldrich syndrome. This chain links TRBV12-3 or TRBV12-4 with TRBJ1-2; D not certain. The sample consisted of PBMCs from the stem cell graft donor, taken from the stem cell graft. Here the CDR3 DNA reads TGTGCCAGCAGTTTCGGGTTCGGCTACACCTTC. Encoded protein: CASSFGFGYTF.